This T cell receptor (beta chain) is from a study of T cells in Graves' hyperthyroidism and ophthalmopathy. Authors of the study amplified TCR beta CDR3 regions from RNA transcripts. With the HTBI primer set, the TCR CDR3 went through a first round of RT-PCR. TCRdb redid the calling of the multiplex PCR reads with MiXCR, one entry per CDR3 protein. This table holds 470,000 or so distinct CDR3 sequences, under 25% found once. This clonotype showed up many times. Trimming stripped 1 base from V and 0 bases from J, with 6 bases between. The CDR3 has 13 amino acids. From germline, CDR1 is DFQATT and CDR2 SNEGSKA (reference sequence).

The material sequenced was blood. The chain uses TRBV20-1 and TRBJ1-1; D gene unclear. The TCR originated in a man younger than 30 with Graves' hyperthyroidism. This chain's CDR3 is CSARAQLNTEAFF. The CDR3 DNA reads TGCAGTGCTAGAGCGCAATTGAACACTGAAGCTTTCTTT.